This T cell receptor (beta chain) was retrieved from a study of radiation and T cells in renal cell carcinoma. Treatment defined: treatment-naive control, cytoreductive nephrectomy. This renal cell carcinoma was of the clear cell type. Overall study results and limits: Irradiated tumors held more dominant CDR3 motifs than control tumors. Intratumoral heterogeneity was not captured in these approximately 0.91 g regions.

Note on this clone: Its antigen is currently unknown.

CDR1 is MGHRA and CDR2 is YSYEKL in the germline V gene. The CDR3 has 13 amino acids. V dropped 3 bases and J dropped 10 bases, with 13 bases sitting between them. Assay: immunoSEQ multiplex PCR; the TCRdb copy retains only in-frame clones and omits some. The table has 9,000 or so clones, about 66% seen once. The sequence was obtained from a man aged 55 to 70 with renal cell carcinoma. The genes are TRBV4-1 and TRBJ2-1, with D maybe TRBD2 (5 bases). Sequenced here: tumor tissue, sampled from a patient whose treatment was nephrectomy without radiotherapy. The CDR3 region has the DNA TGCGCCAGCAGCCATGAGACTATACGCGAGCAGTTCTTC. It codes for CASSHETIREQFF.